This T cell receptor (beta chain) was recovered during a study of shared clonotypes between healthy human individuals. About the research overall: Three CD4 naive, three CD4 memory, two CD8 naive and one CD8 memory plate were used per donor. General study results and limits: Against clonotypes common to all four donors, non-shared ones had lower generation probabilities.

V shed 7 bases and J shed 0 bases, with 7 bases lying between them. The CDR3 is made up of 12 amino acids. CDR1 and CDR2 (germline): SNHLY, FYNNEI. Each replicate PCR on the sorted subsets used 200 to 250 ng DNA (around 30,000 T cell genomes). Measured with immunoSEQ multiplex PCR; TCRdb has only the in-frame clones, and not every one. The data show fewer than 3 million clones, with around 92% seen just once and around 0.38% held by the top ten. On this clone itself: Its antigen remains unknown.

The sample comprised naive CD4+ T cells from PBMCs. Described subset: CD45RA+ positively selected. The chain is built from TRBV2 and TRBJ2-7; no clear D gene. The TCR was taken from a man aged 18 to 35 in good health. Some clones in this sample may be carry-over from other donors' samples. CDR3 sequence reads: CASNLVSYEQYF. The DNA of the CDR3 is TGTGCCAGCAACTTGGTCTCCTACGAGCAGTACTTC.